This T cell receptor (beta chain) was identified during a study of quantifying T cell responses using KT2 cells. At the level of the study: TCR alpha and beta constant-region primers primed reverse transcription of RNA.

The sample holds a few counts of this clonotype. Each cDNA got a UMI-containing oligo ligated at its 3' end. An equimolar mix of RC1.1 and RC1.2 primed the beta chain across TRBC1 and TRBC2. Each CDR3 protein is one row after TCRdb ran MiXCR on the UMI-ligation and nested PCR reads. The table has fewer than 50,000 distinct CDR3 sequences, over 15% seen once; the top ten hold less than 50%. The TCR was taken from a human donor. Sample: PBMCs spiked with cells of the T cell clone KT2.

The CDR3: CSARSDGDNSPLHF. The CDR3 DNA follows: TGCAGTGCTAGAAGTGACGGAGATAATTCACCCCTCCACTTT. The chain uses TRBV20-1 and TRBJ1-6; D unresolved. The CDR3 has 14 residues. Looked up from germline, CDR1 is DFQATT and CDR2 is SNEGSKA (reference sequence). Deletions cut 2 bases from V and 5 bases from J, with 10 bases between.